These 19 T cell receptor beta chains were all obtained from the same sample, sequenced in a study of shared clonotypes between healthy human individuals. Naive CD8 cells lacked CD45RO and underwent positive selection for CCR7, leaving out terminally differentiated effector memory CD45RA+ cells. Here immunoSEQ multiplex PCR was the method, and the copy in TCRdb shows in-frame clones only, minus some. The sample contains about 2 million clones, less than 95% of which appear only once. The sample comprised naive CD8+ T cells sorted from blood. These TCRs come from a man aged 18-30 years in good health.

Comments on this clone: The sample contains more than one DNA sequence encoding this CDR3. The rearrangement links TRBV29-1 to TRBJ2-5; D is unresolved. The CDR3 contains 10 residues. Trimming took 3 bases from V and 5 from J, leaving 4 bases between them. Germline V gene data show CDR1 as SQVTM and CDR2 as ANQGSEA. The CDR3 nucleotides are TGCAGCGTTGAGTTGGAGACCCAGTACTTC. Amino acid sequence: CSVELETQYF.

V is TRBV5-1 and J is TRBJ2-7, with 14 bases fitting TRBD2. J lost 4 bases, V lost 6 bases, and 3 bases had no gene match. The CDR3 spans 14 residues. Germline CDR1 SGHRS, CDR2 YFSETQ. DNA of the CDR3: TGCGCCAGCAAGACTAGCGGGGGGGCTTACGAGCAGTACTTC. Translating gives CASKTSGGAYEQYF. Based on the CDR3 plus reference TRBV5-1 and TRBJ2-7, the full variable domain is KAGVTQTPRYLIKTRGQQVTLSCSPISGHRSVSWYQQTPGQGLQFLFEYFSETQRNKGNFPGRFSGRQFSNSRSEMNVSTLELGDSALYLCASKTSGGAYEQYFGPGTRLTVT.

This clone was seen only once. The chain uses TRBV27 and TRBJ2-5; 9 bases map to TRBD2. Per germline, CDR1 MNHEY and CDR2 SMNVEV (reference sequence). Trimming took 5 bases from V and 2 from J; bases not matched to a gene: 9. The length of the CDR3 is 16 residues. CDR3 region: CASSASLAGLQETQYF. CDR3 nucleotide sequence: TGTGCCAGCAGTGCCTCGCTAGCGGGACTTCAAGAGACCCAGTACTTC.

The chain links TRBV4-3 to TRBJ2-1, with TRBD1 matching 9 bases. J gave up 8 bases and V 0 bases, and 11 bases lay outside the gene matches. CDR1 and CDR2 (germline): LGHNA, YSLEER. The CDR3 contains 17 residues. CDR3 coding DNA: TGCGCCAGCAGCCAAGATCTTGCGGGACAGGGTTCATATGAGCAGTTCTTC. Protein product: CASSQDLAGQGSYEQFF.

This chain uses TRBV7-9 with TRBJ2-7, with 7 bases that match TRBD1. Trimming at V came to 7 bases and at J to 4 bases, leaving 10 bases not matched to a gene. This CDR3 contains 14 residues. Germline V gene sequence: CDR1 SEHNR, CDR2 FQNEAQ (reference sequence). CDR3 in DNA: TGTGCCAGCACTCATGCCGACAGGGATTACGAGCAGTACTTC. It encodes CASTHADRDYEQYF.

The genes are TRBV10-3 and TRBJ2-1; TRBD1 aligns across 7 bases. Germline V lookup: CDR1 ENHRY, CDR2 SYGVKD. The CDR3 contains 15 residues. V gave up 5 bases and J gave up 2 bases; unmatched junction bases: 6. DNA of the CDR3: TGTGCCATCAGTAACCCACAGGGGCCCTACAATGAGCAGTTCTTC. Translating gives CAISNPQGPYNEQFF.

Details on this clone: Additional DNA sequences in this sample encode the identical CDR3. J is TRBJ2-1 and V is TRBV6-5, with 8 bases that match TRBD1. Per germline, CDR1 MNHEY and CDR2 SVGAGI. V lost 2 bases and J lost 3; bases outside the gene matches: 0. The CDR3 runs to 14 residues. The chain's CDR3 is CASSYGQGYNEQFF. As DNA, the CDR3 is TGTGCCAGCAGTTACGGACAGGGCTACAATGAGCAGTTCTTC.

As for this clone: This CDR3 is also generated by other DNA sequences in the sample. The chain employs TRBV7-9 and TRBJ2-1; tentatively, D is TRBD1 (6 bases). Between the trimmed V and J ends, which lost 4 bases and 2 bases, there was a span of 12 bases. The length of the CDR3 is 15 residues. Looked up from germline, CDR1 is SEHNR and CDR2 is FQNEAQ (reference sequence). In nucleotides, the CDR3 is TGTGCCAGCAGCTCGGACAGAGTTCCCTACAATGAGCAGTTCTTC. Translation: CASSSDRVPYNEQFF.

V gene TRBV28 combines with J gene TRBJ1-6; TRBD1 might be the D (6 bases). Trimming pared 7 bases from V and 0 bases from J, leaving 16 bases between. The CDR3 is 17 residues long. Looked up from germline, CDR1 is MDHEN and CDR2 is SYDVKM. The CDR3 protein is CASNPDRFSSYNSPLHF. The CDR3 DNA reads as TGTGCCAGCAATCCAGACAGGTTTAGCTCCTATAATTCACCCCTCCACTTT.

The chain recombines TRBV27 with TRBJ2-7; TRBD1 aligns across 8 bases. The CDR3 is 16 residues long. V lost 5 bases, J lost 3 bases, and 12 bases stayed unmatched. Germline CDR1 and CDR2: MNHEY and SMNVEV (reference sequence). The CDR3 bases are TGTGCCAGCAGTACCTCGGCCGGGACAGGTATCTACGAGCAGTACTTC. It specifies CASSTSAGTGIYEQYF.

This chain joins TRBV7-8 and TRBJ1-1, with D maybe TRBD1 (6 bases). Trimming pared 5 bases from V and 8 bases from J, leaving 12 bases between. The CDR3 runs 12 residues. Germline CDR1 SGHVS, CDR2 FQNEAQ. CDR3: CASSEDRLEAFF. The DNA of the CDR3 is TGTGCCAGCAGCGAGGACAGACTGGAAGCTTTCTTT. Complete variable domain (other parts from reference TRBV7-8 and TRBJ1-1): GAGVSQSPRYKVAKRGQDVALRCDPISGHVSLFWYQQALGQGPEFLTYFQNEAQLDKSGLPSDRFFAERPEGSVSTLKIQRTQQEDSAVYLCASSEDRLEAFFGQGTRLTVV.

This chain connects TRBV5-6 to TRBJ2-7; 7 nucleotides match TRBD1. The germline CDR1 and CDR2 sequences are SGHDT and YYEEEE. The CDR3 covers 15 residues. V lost 1 base and J lost 5; bases outside the gene matches: 9. In DNA, the CDR3 is TGTGCCAGCAGCTTGAACCCCAGGGGGTCCAACGAGCAGTACTTC. This sequence encodes CASSLNPRGSNEQYF.

V and J are TRBV7-2 and TRBJ2-2; D gene unclear. The V end was cut by 2 bases, the J end by 0 bases, with 7 bases between. Per the germline V gene, CDR1 is SGHTA and CDR2 is FQGNSA. The CDR3 covers 15 residues. CDR3 loop: CASSLKPPNTGELFF. The CDR3 region has the DNA TGTGCCAGCAGCTTAAAGCCACCGAACACCGGGGAGCTGTTTTTT.

The rearrangement uses TRBV18 and TRBJ2-7; 10 bases are shared with TRBD1. Germline assignment: CDR1 KGHSH and CDR2 LQKENI. This CDR3 comprises 17 residues. J gave up 2 bases and V 5 bases, and 12 bases lay outside the gene matches. Here the CDR3 DNA reads TGTGCCAGCTCAACCGGGACAGGGGAAGGGTTTCCCTACGAGCAGTACTTC. Encoded protein: CASSTGTGEGFPYEQYF. The variable domain in full, completed from reference TRBV18 and TRBJ2-7, reads NAGVMQNPRHLVRRRGQEARLRCSPMKGHSHVYWYRQLPEEGLKFMVYLQKENIIDESGMPKERFSAEFPKEGPSILRIQQVVRGDSAAYFCASSTGTGEGFPYEQYFGPGTRLTVT.

The V call is TRBV19, the J call TRBJ2-2, with 8 bases aligning to TRBD2. From germline, CDR1 is LNHDA and CDR2 SQIVND (reference sequence). There are 16 residues in the CDR3. The trim removed 3 bases at V and 1 base at J, leaving 4 bases unmatched. CDR3 loop: CASSIILAGNTGELFF. CDR3 nucleotide sequence: TGTGCCAGTAGTATTATCCTAGCGGGGAACACCGGGGAGCTGTTTTTT.

Worth noting for this clone: The same CDR3 can be traced to other DNA sequences in this sample. The chain carries TRBV7-2 and TRBJ2-7, with 11 bases fitting TRBD2. V was pared by 5 bases and J by 4 bases, with 4 bases of the junction left unmatched. This CDR3 has 14 amino acids. Per the germline V gene, CDR1 is SGHTA and CDR2 is FQGNSA. CDR3 sequence reads: CASSPGLAVYEQYF. The CDR3 DNA is TGTGCCAGCAGCCCGGGACTAGCGGTTTACGAGCAGTACTTC.

V gene TRBV9 combines with J gene TRBJ1-2; D gene unclear. The CDR3 length is 11 residues. The V and J ends lost 6 bases and 10 bases respectively, with 13 bases between them. Per the germline V gene, CDR1 is SGDLS and CDR2 is YYNGEE. DNA of the CDR3: TGTGCCAGCAACCGTGGCGGGTACTACACCTTC. This sequence encodes CASNRGGYYTF.

About this clone: This CDR3 is also generated by other DNA sequences in the sample. The rearrangement joins TRBV27 to TRBJ1-2, with D possibly matching TRBD1 (6 bases). This CDR3 region has 12 residues. Germline CDR1 MNHEY, CDR2 SMNVEV (reference sequence). V was shortened by 8 bases and J by 2 bases, with 9 bases between the two germline ends. The CDR3 is CASSGANYGYTF. The CDR3 DNA is TGTGCCAGCTCAGGGGCGAACTATGGCTACACCTTC.

The V and J genes are TRBV15 and TRBJ2-7; D is unclear. Germline assignment: CDR1 LNHNV and CDR2 YYDKDF (reference sequence). Trimming pared 0 bases from V and 1 base from J, leaving 13 bases between. The CDR3 length is 16 residues. CDR3 nucleotides: TGTGCCACCAGCAGAGAGCCTGCGACATTGTCCTACGAGCAGTACTTC. It codes for CATSREPATLSYEQYF.